The clone carrying this T cell receptor (beta chain) was picked up a small number of times. Germline is not matched at one junction end, which may reflect a read error. From RNA transcripts, TCR beta CDR3 regions were amplified. HTBI primers were used for first-round RT-PCR of the TCR CDR3. TCRdb re-analysed the multiplex PCR reads in MiXCR, keeping a single row per CDR3 protein. The sample has about 640,000 distinct CDR3 sequences, less than 25% seen once. Per the germline V gene, CDR1 is MNHEY and CDR2 is SMNVEV (reference sequence). The length of the CDR3 is 12 residues. Diagnoses were established using clinical symptoms, serum thyroxine and TRAb, thyroid ultrasound and orbital computed tomography. The data belong to a study of T cells in Graves' hyperthyroidism and ophthalmopathy.

The sample consisted of blood. This TCR derives from a man aged 25-45 years with Graves' ophthalmopathy. The chain employs TRBV27 and TRBJ2-3, with 10 nucleotides matching TRBD1. The CDR3 loop is CASSLFRDRGDF. CDR3 bases: TGTGCCAGCAGTTTATTCCGGGACAGGGGAGACTTC.